This T cell receptor beta chain was observed in a study of T-cell memory formation after mild COVID-19. TCRdb recomputed calls from the 5' RACE reads with MiXCR, one row per CDR3 protein. The sample yields under 600,000 distinct CDR3 sequences, less than 25% seen once. This sequence was found in an adult woman who had mild COVID-19 (a few samples of this study predate the infection). Cell type and time point are not known. Input material: PBMCs or a T cell subset sorted from them (not recorded which).

The CDR3 sequence is CASGRDRGNQPQHF. CDR3 bases: TGTGCCAGCGGAAGGGACAGGGGGAATCAGCCCCAGCATTTT. V gene TRBV2 combines with J gene TRBJ1-5; 11 bases fit TRBD1. The CDR3 is made up of 14 amino acids. V dropped 8 bases and J dropped 4; count of bases not matched to a gene: 4. Germline V lookup: CDR1 SNHLY, CDR2 FYNNEI.